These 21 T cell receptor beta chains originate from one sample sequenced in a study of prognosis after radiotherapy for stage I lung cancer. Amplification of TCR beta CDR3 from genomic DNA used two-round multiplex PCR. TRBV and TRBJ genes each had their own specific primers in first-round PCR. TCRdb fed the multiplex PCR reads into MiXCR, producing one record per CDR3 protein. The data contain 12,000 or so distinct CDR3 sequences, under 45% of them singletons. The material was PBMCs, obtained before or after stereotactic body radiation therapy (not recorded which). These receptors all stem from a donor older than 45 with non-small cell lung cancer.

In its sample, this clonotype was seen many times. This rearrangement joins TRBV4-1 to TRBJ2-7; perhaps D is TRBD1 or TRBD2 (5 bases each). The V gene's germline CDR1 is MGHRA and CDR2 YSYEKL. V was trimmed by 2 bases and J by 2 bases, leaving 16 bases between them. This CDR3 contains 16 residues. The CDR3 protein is CASSQTAGTAPYEQYF. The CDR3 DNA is TGCGCCAGCAGCCAAACAGCCGGGACGGCCCCCTACGAGCAGTACTTC.

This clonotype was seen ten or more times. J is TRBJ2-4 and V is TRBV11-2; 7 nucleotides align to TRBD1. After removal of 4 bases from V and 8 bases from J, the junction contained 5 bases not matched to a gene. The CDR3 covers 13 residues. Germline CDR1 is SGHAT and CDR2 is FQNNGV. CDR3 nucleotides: TGTGCCAGCAGCTACAGGGGACGGGACATTCAGTACTTC. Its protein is CASSYRGRDIQYF.

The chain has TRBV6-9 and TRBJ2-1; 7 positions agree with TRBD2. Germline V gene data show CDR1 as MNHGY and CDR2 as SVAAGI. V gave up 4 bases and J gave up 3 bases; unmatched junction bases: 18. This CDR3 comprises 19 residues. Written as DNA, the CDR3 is TGTGCCAGCAGTTCCCTCTTCAATAAGCGGGGTTACCTCTACAATGAGCAGTTCTTC. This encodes CASSSLFNKRGYLYNEQFF.

As DNA, the CDR3 is TGTGCCAGTAGTATCCCCCGAGGGGATACGCAGTATTTT. This translates into CASSIPRGDTQYF. V gene TRBV19 combines with J gene TRBJ2-3; tentative D call: TRBD2 (5 bases). The CDR3 is 13 amino acids. Trimming stripped 3 bases from V and 6 bases from J, with 10 bases between. Germline-derived CDR1 and CDR2 are LNHDA and SQIVND (reference sequence).

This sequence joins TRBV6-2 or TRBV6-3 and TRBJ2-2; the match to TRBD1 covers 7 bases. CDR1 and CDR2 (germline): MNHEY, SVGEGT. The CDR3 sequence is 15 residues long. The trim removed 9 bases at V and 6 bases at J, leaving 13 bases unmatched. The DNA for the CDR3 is TGTGCCAGTCGAATGGGACAGCGCGAGTCCGGGGAGCTGTTTTTT. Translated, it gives CASRMGQRESGELFF.

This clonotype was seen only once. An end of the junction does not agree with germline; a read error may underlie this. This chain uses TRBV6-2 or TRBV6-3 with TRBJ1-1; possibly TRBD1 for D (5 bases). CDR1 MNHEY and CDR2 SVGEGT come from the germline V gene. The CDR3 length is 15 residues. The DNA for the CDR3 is TGTGCCAGCAGACTACTAAGACAGTTGAACACCGAAGCTCTCTTT. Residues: CASRLLRQLNTEALF.

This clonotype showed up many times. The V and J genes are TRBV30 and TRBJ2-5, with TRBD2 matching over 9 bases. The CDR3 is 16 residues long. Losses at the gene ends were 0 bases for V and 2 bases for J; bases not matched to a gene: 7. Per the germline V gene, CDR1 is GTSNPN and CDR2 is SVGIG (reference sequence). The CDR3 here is CAWSVGLAGKQETQYF. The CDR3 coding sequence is TGTGCCTGGAGTGTAGGGCTAGCGGGGAAGCAAGAGACCCAGTACTTC.

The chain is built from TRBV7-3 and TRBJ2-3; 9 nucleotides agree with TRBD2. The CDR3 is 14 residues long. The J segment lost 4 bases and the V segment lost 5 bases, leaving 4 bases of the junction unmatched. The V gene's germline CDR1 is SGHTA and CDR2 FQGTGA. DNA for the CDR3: TGTGCCAGCAGCCCTAGCGGGGCTGCAGATACGCAGTATTTT. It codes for CASSPSGAADTQYF.

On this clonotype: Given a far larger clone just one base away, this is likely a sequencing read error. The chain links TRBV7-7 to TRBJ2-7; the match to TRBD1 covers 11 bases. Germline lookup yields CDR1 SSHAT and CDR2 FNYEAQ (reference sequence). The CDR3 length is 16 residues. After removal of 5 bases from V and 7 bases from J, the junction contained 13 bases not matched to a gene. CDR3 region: CASSPLGQGGVNEQYF. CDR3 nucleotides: TGTGCCAGCAGCCCACTGGGACAGGGGGGAGTCAATGAGCAGTACTTC.

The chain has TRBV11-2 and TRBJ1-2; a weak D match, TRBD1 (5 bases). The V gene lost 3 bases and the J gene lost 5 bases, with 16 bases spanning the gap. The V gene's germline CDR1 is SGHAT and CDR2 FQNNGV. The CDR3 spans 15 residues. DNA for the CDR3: TGTGCCAGCAGCTTCCCGGGACCGTCCCCGTATGGCTACACCTTC. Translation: CASSFPGPSPYGYTF.

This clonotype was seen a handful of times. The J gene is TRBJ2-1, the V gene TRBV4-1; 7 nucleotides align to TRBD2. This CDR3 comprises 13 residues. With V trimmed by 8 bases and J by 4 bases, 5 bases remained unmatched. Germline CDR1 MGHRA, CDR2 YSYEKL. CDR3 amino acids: CASSRDYYNEQFF. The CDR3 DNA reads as TGCGCCAGCTCCCGGGACTATTACAATGAGCAGTTCTTC.

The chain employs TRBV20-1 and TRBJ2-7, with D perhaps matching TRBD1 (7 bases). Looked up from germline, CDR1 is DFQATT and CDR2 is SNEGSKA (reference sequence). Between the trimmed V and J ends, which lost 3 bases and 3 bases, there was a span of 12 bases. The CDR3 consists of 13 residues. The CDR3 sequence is CSASWQGGYEQYF. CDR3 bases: TGCAGTGCTAGTTGGCAGGGGGGCTACGAGCAGTACTTC.

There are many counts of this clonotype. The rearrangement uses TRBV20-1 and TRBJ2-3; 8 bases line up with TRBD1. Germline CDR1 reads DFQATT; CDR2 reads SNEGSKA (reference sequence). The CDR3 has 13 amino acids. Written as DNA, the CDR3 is TGCAGGCTCGGACAGGGCGGTACAGATACGCAGTATTTT. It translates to CRLGQGGTDTQYF.

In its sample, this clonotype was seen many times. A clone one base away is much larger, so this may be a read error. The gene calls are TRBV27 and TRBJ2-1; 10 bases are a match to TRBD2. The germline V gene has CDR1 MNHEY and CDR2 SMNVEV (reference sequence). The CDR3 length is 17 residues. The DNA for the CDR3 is TGTGCCAGCAGTTCCCTACTAGCGGGGCGGACCTACAATGGGCAGTTCTTC. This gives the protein CASSSLLAGRTYNGQFF.

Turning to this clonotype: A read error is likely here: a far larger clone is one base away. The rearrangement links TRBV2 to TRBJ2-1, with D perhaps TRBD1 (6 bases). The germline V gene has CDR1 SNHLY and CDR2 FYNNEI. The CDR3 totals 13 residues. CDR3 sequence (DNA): TGTGCCAGCAGCAGAGACAGGTACAATGAGCTGTTCTTC. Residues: CASSRDRYNELFF.

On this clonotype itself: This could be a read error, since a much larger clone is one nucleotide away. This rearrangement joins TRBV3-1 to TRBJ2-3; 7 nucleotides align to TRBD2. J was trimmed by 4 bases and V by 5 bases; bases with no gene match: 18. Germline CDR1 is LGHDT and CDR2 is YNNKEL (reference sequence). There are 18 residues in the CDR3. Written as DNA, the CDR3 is TGTGCCAGCAGCTCTCGGGTGAAGTGGGGGGGGTTGTCAGATACGCAGTATTTT. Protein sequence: CASSSRVKWGGLSDTQYF.

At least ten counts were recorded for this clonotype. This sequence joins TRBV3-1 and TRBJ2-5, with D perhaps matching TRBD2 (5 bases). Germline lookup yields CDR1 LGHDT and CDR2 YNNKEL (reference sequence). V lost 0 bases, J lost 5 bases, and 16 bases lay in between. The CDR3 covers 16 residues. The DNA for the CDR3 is TGTGCCAGCAGCCAAGATAGCGTCGGGATGGGCGAGACCCAGTACTTC. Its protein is CASSQDSVGMGETQYF.

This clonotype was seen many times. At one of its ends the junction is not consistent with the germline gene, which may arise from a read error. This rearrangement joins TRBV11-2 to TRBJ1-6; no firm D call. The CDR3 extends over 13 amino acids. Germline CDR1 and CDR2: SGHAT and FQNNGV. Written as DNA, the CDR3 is TGTGCCAGCAGTTTAGATAGAAATTCACCCCTCCACTTT. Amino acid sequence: CASSLDRNSPLHF.

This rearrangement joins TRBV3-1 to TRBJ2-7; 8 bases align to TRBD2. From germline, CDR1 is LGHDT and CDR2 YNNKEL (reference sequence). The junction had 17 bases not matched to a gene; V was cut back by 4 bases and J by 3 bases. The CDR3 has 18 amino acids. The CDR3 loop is CASSPPWGGGSGYYEQYV. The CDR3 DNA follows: TGTGCCAGCAGCCCCCCCTGGGGCGGGGGGTCGGGCTACTACGAGCAGTACGTC.

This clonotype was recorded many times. CDR3 sequence: CASSLAGSDYEQYF. CDR3 in DNA: TGTGCCAGCAGCTTAGCCGGGAGCGACTACGAGCAGTACTTC. The chain combines TRBV7-2 with TRBJ2-7; the D gene is possibly TRBD2 (6 bases). This CDR3 has 14 amino acids. V shed 0 bases and J shed 3 bases, with 9 bases lying between them. CDR1 is SGHTA and CDR2 is FQGNSA in the germline V gene. Filled out from reference TRBV7-2 and TRBJ2-7, the complete variable domain reads GAGVSQSPSNKVTEKGKDVELRCDPISGHTALYWYRQSLGQGLEFLIYFQGNSAPDKSGLPSDRFSAERTGGSVSTLTIQRTQQEDSAVYLCASSLAGSDYEQYFGPGTRLTVT.

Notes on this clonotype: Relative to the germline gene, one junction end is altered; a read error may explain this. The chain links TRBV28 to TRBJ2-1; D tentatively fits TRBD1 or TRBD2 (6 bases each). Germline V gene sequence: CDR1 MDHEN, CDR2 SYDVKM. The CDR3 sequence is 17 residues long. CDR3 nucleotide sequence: TGTGCCAGCAGTCGATTCCGGGGGCGGAGGTCCTACAATGACCAGTTCTTC. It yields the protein CASSRFRGRRSYNDQFF.